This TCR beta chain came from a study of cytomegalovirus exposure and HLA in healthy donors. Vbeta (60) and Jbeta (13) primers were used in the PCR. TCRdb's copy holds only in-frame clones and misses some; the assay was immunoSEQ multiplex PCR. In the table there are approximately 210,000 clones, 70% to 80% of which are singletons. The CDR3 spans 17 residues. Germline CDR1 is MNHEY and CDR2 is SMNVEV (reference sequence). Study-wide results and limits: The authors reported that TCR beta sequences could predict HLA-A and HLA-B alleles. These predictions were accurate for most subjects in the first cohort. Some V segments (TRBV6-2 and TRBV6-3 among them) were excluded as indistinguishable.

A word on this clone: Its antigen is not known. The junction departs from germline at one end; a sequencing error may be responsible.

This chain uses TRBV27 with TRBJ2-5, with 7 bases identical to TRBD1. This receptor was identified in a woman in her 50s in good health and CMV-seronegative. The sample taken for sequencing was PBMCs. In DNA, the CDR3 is TGTGCCAGCAGTATATCGTGGGGACAGATGTACCAAGAGACCCAGTACTTC. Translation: CASSISWGQMYQETQYF.